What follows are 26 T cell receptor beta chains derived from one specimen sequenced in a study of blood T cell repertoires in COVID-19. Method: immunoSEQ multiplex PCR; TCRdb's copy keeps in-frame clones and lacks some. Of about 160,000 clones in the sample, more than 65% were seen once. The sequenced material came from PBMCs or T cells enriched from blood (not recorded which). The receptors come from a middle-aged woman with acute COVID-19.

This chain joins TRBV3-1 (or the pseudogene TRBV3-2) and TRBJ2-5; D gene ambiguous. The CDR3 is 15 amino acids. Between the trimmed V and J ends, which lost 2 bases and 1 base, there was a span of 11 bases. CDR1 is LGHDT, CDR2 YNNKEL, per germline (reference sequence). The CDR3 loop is CASSQPQRLQETQYF. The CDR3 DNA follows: TGTGCCAGCAGCCAACCCCAGAGGCTCCAAGAGACCCAGTACTTC.

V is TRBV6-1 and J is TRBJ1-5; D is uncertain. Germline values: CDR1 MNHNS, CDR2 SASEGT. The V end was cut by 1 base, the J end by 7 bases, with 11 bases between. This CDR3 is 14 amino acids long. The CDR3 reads CASSEGATWQPQHF. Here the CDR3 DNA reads TGTGCCAGCAGTGAAGGGGCTACTTGGCAGCCCCAGCATTTT.

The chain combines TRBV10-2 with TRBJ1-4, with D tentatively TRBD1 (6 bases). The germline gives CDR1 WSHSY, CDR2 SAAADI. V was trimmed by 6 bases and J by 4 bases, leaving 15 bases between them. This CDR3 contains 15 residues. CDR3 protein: CASSSGGRGNEKLFF. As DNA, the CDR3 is TGCGCCAGCAGCTCTGGGGGCCGCGGTAATGAAAAACTGTTTTTT.

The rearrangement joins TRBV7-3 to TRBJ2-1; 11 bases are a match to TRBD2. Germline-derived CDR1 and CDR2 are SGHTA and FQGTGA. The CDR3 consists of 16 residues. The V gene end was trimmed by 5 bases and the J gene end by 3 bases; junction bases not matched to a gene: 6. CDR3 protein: CASSQGTSGLYNEQFF. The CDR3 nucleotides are TGTGCCAGCAGCCAAGGGACTAGCGGTCTCTACAATGAGCAGTTCTTC.

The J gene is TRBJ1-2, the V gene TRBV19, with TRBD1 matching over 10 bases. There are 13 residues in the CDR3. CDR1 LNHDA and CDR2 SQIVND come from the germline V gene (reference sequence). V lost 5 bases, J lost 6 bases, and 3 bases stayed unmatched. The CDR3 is CASSSGQGNGYTF. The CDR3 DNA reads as TGTGCCAGTAGTTCGGGACAGGGGAATGGCTACACCTTC.

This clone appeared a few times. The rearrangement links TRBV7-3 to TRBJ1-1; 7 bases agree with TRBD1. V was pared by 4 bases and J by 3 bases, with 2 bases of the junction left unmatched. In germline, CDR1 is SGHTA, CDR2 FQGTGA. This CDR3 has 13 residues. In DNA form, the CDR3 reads TGTGCCAGCAGCTCCGACAGGGACACTGAAGCTTTCTTT. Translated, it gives CASSSDRDTEAFF.

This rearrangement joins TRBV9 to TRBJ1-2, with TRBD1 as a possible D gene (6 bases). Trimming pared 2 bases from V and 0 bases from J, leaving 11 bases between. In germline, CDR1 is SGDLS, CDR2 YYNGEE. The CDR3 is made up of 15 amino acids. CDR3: CASSVNRVANYGYTF. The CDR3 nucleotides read TGTGCCAGCAGCGTGAACAGGGTGGCTAACTATGGCTACACCTTC.

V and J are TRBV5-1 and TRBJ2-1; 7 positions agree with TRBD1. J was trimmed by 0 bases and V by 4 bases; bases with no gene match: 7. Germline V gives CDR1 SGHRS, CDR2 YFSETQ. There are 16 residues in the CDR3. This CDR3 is CASSQPRDSSYNEQFF. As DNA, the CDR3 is TGCGCCAGCAGCCAACCCCGGGACAGCTCCTACAATGAGCAGTTCTTC. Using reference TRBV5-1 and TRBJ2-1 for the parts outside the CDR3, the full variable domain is KAGVTQTPRYLIKTRGQQVTLSCSPISGHRSVSWYQQTPGQGLQFLFEYFSETQRNKGNFPGRFSGRQFSNSRSEMNVSTLELGDSALYLCASSQPRDSSYNEQFFGPGTRLTVL.

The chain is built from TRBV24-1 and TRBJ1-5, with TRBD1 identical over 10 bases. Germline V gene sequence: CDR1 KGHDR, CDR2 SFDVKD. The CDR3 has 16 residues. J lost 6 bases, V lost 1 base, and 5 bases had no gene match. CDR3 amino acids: CATSDLRTGGVQPQHF. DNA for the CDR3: TGTGCCACCAGTGATTTACGGACAGGGGGAGTTCAGCCCCAGCATTTT.

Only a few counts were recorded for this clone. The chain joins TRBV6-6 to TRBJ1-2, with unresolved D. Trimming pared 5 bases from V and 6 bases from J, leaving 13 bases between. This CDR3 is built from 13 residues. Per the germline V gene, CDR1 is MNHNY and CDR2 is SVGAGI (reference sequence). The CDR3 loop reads CASSKLEGNGYTF. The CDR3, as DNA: TGTGCCAGCAGTAAACTCGAGGGCAATGGCTACACCTTC.

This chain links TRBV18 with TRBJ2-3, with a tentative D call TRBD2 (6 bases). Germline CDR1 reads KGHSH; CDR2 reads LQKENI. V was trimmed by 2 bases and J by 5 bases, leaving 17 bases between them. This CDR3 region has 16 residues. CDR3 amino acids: CASSPMGLPQGDTQYF. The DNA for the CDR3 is TGTGCCAGCTCACCAATGGGACTGCCGCAAGGAGATACGCAGTATTTT. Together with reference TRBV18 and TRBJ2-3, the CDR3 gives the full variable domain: NAGVMQNPRHLVRRRGQEARLRCSPMKGHSHVYWYRQLPEEGLKFMVYLQKENIIDESGMPKERFSAEFPKEGPSILRIQQVVRGDSAAYFCASSPMGLPQGDTQYFGPGTRLTVL.

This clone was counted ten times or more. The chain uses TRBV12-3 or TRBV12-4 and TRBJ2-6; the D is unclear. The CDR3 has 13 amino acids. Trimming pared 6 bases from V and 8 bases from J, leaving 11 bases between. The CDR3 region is CASRVTETNVLTF. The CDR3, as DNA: TGTGCCAGCAGAGTTACAGAAACCAACGTCCTGACTTTC.

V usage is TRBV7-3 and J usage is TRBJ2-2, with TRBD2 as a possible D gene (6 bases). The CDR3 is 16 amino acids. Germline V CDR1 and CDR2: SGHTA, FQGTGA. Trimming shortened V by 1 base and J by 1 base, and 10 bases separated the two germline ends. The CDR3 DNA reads TGTGCCAGCAGCTTAAATGCGGGGATGAACACCGGGGAGCTGTTTTTT. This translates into CASSLNAGMNTGELFF.

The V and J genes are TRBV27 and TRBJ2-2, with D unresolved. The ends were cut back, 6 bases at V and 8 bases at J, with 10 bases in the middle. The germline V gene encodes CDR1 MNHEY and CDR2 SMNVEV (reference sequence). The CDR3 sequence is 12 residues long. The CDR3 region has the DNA TGTGCCAGCAGCTTCAGTAATGGGGAGCTGTTTTTT. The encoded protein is CASSFSNGELFF.

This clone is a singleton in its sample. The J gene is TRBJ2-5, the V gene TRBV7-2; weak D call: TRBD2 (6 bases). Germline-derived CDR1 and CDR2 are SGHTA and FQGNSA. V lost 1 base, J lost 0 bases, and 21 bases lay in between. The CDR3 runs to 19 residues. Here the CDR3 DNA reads TGTGCCAGCAGCTTAGAGGTTCTGGACCAGGGACTGTACCAAGAGACCCAGTACTTC. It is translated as CASSLEVLDQGLYQETQYF.

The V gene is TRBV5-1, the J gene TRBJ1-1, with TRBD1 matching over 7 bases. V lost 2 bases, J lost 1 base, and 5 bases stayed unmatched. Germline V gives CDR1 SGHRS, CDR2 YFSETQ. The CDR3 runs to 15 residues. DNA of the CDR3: TGCGCCAGCAGCTTAGCCCCAGGGGGGAACACTGAAGCTTTCTTT. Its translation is CASSLAPGGNTEAFF.

CDR3 DNA: TGCGCCAGCAGTACCCCGGCTCGGGATGAGCAGTTCTTC. Amino acid sequence: CASSTPARDEQFF. The chain uses TRBV10-1 and TRBJ2-1, with D hard to call. Between the trimmed V and J ends, which lost 5 bases and 8 bases, there was a span of 13 bases. The CDR3 consists of 13 residues. Looked up from germline, CDR1 is WNHNN and CDR2 is SYGVQD (reference sequence).

The CDR3 bases are TGTGCTAGTGGTTTAACTCGTTCGGGGGTCGGCTATGGCTACACCTTC. The encoded protein is CASGLTRSGVGYGYTF. This sequence joins TRBV12-5 and TRBJ1-2; maybe TRBD1 (5 bases). This CDR3 is built from 16 residues. Germline loops: CDR1 LGHNT, CDR2 FRNRAP. The germline V and J ends were trimmed by 3 bases and 4 bases, with 18 bases remaining between them.

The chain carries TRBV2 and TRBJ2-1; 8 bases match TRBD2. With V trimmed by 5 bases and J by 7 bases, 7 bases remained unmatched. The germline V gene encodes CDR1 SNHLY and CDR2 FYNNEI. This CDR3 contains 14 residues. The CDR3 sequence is CASSPSGSVNEQFF. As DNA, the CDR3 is TGTGCCAGCAGTCCGAGCGGGAGTGTGAATGAGCAGTTCTTC.

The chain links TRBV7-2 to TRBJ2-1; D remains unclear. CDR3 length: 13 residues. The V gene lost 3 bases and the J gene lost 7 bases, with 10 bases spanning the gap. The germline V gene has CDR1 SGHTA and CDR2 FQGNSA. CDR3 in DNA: TGTGCCAGCAGCTTGCCCAGCGTGAATGAGCAGTTCTTC. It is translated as CASSLPSVNEQFF.

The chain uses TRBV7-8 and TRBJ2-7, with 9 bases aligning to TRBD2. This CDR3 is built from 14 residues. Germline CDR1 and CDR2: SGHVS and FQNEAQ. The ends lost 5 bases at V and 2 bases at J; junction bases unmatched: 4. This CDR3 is CASSGSGRTYEQYF. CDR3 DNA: TGTGCCAGCAGCGGTAGCGGGAGAACCTACGAGCAGTACTTC. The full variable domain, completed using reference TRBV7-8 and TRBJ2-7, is GAGVSQSPRYKVAKRGQDVALRCDPISGHVSLFWYQQALGQGPEFLTYFQNEAQLDKSGLPSDRFFAERPEGSVSTLKIQRTQQEDSAVYLCASSGSGRTYEQYFGPGTRLTVT.

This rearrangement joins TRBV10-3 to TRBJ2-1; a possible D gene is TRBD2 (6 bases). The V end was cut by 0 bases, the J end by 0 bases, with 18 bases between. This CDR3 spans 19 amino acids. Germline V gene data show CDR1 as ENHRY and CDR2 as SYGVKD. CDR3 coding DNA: TGTGCCATCAGTGAGTCGGATTCGGGCGGGGTGAGCTCCTACAATGAGCAGTTCTTC. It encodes CAISESDSGGVSSYNEQFF.

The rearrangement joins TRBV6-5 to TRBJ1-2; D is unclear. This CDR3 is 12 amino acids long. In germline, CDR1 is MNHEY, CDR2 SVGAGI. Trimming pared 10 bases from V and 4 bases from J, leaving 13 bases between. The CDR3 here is CATSGGVYGYTF. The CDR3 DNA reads TGTGCCACCTCGGGCGGGGTCTATGGCTACACCTTC.

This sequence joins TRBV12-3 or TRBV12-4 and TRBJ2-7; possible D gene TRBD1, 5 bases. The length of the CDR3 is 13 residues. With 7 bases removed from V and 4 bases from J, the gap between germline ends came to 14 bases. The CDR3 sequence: CASNQGLGYEQYF. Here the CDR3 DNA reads TGTGCCAGCAACCAGGGTTTAGGGTACGAGCAGTACTTC.

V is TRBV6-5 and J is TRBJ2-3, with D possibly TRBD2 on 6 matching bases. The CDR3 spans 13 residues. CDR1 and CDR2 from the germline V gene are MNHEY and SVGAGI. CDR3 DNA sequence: TGTGCTAGCCGGGGGACCTACACAGATACGCAGTATTTT. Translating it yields CASRGTYTDTQYF.

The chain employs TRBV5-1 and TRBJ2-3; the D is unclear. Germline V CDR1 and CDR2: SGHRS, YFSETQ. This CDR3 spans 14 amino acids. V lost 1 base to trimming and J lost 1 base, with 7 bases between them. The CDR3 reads CASSLYQGTDTQYF. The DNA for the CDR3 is TGCGCCAGCAGCTTGTACCAGGGCACAGATACGCAGTATTTT.